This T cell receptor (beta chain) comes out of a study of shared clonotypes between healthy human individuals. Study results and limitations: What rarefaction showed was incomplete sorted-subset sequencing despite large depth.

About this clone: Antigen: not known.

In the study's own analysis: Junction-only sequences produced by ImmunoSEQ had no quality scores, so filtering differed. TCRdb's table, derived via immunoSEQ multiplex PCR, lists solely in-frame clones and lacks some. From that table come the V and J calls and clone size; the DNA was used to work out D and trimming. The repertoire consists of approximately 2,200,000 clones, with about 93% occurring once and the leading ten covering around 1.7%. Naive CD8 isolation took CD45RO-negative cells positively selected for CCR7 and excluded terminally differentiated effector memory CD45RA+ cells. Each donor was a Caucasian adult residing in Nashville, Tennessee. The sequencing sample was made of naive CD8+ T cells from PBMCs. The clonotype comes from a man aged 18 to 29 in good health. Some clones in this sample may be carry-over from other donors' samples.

The CDR3 protein is CASLPGEGEQYF. CDR3 nucleotide sequence: TGTGCCAGCCTGCCAGGGGAGGGCGAGCAGTACTTC. The rearrangement uses TRBV2 and TRBJ2-7, with D possibly being TRBD2 (7 bases). CDR1 SNHLY and CDR2 FYNNEI come from the germline V gene. This CDR3 is built from 12 residues. Trimming shortened V by 8 bases and J by 6 bases, and 14 bases separated the two germline ends.